This note documents a single T cell receptor beta chain sequence. In the original analysis: Nucleated cell counts were estimated from reference gene primer amplification. Clones were read by immunoSEQ multiplex PCR, and TCRdb kept only the in-frame ones, dropping some. The V and J calls and the clone size are those of that table, but D and trimming were determined from the DNA. The sample contains some 300,000 clones, over 75% of which appear only once. The sample originates from a study of blood T cell repertoires in COVID-19. Study background: Whether acute or convalescent, the COVID-19 samples came from the United States, Italy and Spain.

Participant ages covered about 18 to 95 years across about two dozen US areas. Categorization into cohorts depended on clinical history that participants reported. The V and J ends lost 7 bases and 0 bases respectively, with 14 bases between them. This CDR3 has 15 residues. From germline, CDR1 is SGDLS and CDR2 YYNGEE. The rearrangement links TRBV9 to TRBJ1-3; D perhaps matches TRBD1 (6 bases). The sample was PBMCs or T cells enriched from blood (not recorded which). The TCR comes from a middle-aged woman who had recovered from COVID-19. CDR3 loop: CASSQGGDSGNTIYF. The CDR3 region has the DNA TGTGCCAGCTCCCAAGGGGGTGACTCTGGAAACACCATATATTTT.